This T cell receptor (beta chain) is from a study of blood T cell repertoires in COVID-19 (dated by TCRdb to 2020 to 2022). Background on the whole study: The collaborator samples originated in the United States, Italy and Spain and spanned the acute and convalescent phases of COVID-19. The material from the prospective study consisted of cDNA or gDNA derived from T cells, B-cell-depleted T cells, or PBMCs. The dataset comprised deeply sampled blood TCRbeta repertoires from subjects exposed to, actively infected with, or recovered from COVID-19. The repertoires were released in a freely available public database intended as a resource for research on the immune response to SARS-CoV-2. The samples were drawn from the first 160 participants of the ongoing ImmuneRACE study and from 950 to 1,500 subjects provided by 6 global collaborators. The sample metadata nearly always contained a de-identified subject ID, COVID-19 status, age in years and sex. Where available, HLA class I and class II types were taken from metadata supplied by the sample provider and were not determined by assay-based typing. General conclusions and limits of the study: The quantity of clinical and demographic metadata differed by source and by participant and was supplied without curation.

Each collaborating institution followed its own protocols to collect whole blood in K2EDTA tubes. For TCRbeta analysis, collaborator samples were shipped as frozen whole blood, as isolated PBMCs, or as DNA extracted from either sample type. A remark on this clone: Its antigen is currently not known. Per-base qualities were not stored, and no clone one base away is much larger.

TCRbeta CDR3 regions were amplified from genomic DNA using the immunoSEQ Assay, a bias-controlled multiplex PCR. Per the authors' processing: Nucleated cell counts per sample were estimated from amplification of reference gene primers within the assay. To quantify the absolute abundance of each unique TCRbeta CDR3 rearrangement, sequence reads were collapsed and filtered. For each sample, productive Simpson clonality was calculated as the square root of Simpson's diversity index over productive rearrangements. Sourced from immuneACCESS, this table was stored by TCRdb with only in-frame sequences that have V and J called. A share of the clones is absent; for the studies checked, an unresolved V gene accounts for under half, and the remainder has no known explanation. The V and J calls and clone size come from that table; D and trimming were worked out from the DNA. Recorded for this sample are roughly 140,000 clones; approximately 81% of them occurred a single time. The top ten hold approximately 38% of the sample.

V trim: 5 bases; J trim: 5 bases; unmatched bases: 7. From cysteine to phenylalanine, the CDR3 is 14 amino acids long. CDR3 DNA only is kept here, 42 bases in frame from base 1. CDR1 and CDR2 were assigned from the germline V gene (reference sequence) as LNHDA and SQIVND. The clonotype comes from a human donor in a cohort sampled during active COVID-19. The rearranged chain carries TRBV19 and TRBJ1-2; 8 bases in between match TRBD1. Sequencing was done on a sample of peripheral blood. For the CDR3, the sequence is CASSDRGEGYGYTF. The DNA sequence is given as TGTGCCAGTAGTGACAGGGGTGAAGGATATGGCTACACCTTC.